Listed below are T cell receptor beta chains from one sample, sequenced in a study of CD4 T cells in relation to SARS-CoV-2 and coronaviruses. Their target antigens are unknown. TCRdb's copy holds only in-frame clones and misses some; the assay was immunoSEQ multiplex PCR. Of around 20,000 clones in the sample, approximately 80% were seen once. Sequences were obtained from CD4+ T cells from PBMCs, cultured in vitro. The receptors were gathered from a human donor in good health. The CDR3 runs from the conserved cysteine through the conserved F or W. Fields, in order: clone size, V gene, D gene, J gene, CDR3 DNA, CDR3 protein. D genes are given only for firm matches. Not every row has a clone size; where given, it reads once, few, many or a size class.

size: once; V: TRBV30; D: NA; J: TRBJ2-1; DNA: TGTGCCTGGAGGGGGCGGGAGAGGGGGTACAATGAGCAGTTCTTC; CDR3: CAWRGRERGYNEQFF
size: NA; V: TRBV11-2; D: NA; J: TRBJ1-1; DNA: TGTGCCAGCAGCTTATGGGGGACTGAAGCTTTCTTT; CDR3: CASSLWGTEAFF
size: NA; V: TRBV25-1; D: NA; J: TRBJ2-2; DNA: TGTGCCAGCAGTGTACTGGCGAACACCGGGGAGCTGTTTTTT; CDR3: CASSVLANTGELFF
size: NA; V: TRBV29-1; D: NA; J: TRBJ2-1; DNA: TGCAGCGTTGATGGGGTTTTGAGCTCCTACAATGAGCAGTTCTTC; CDR3: CSVDGVLSSYNEQFF
size: NA; V: TRBV18; D: TRBD2; J: TRBJ2-1; DNA: TGTGCCAGCTCACCGCGGGAGGGGGCCTACAATGAGCAGTTCTTC; CDR3: CASSPREGAYNEQFF
size: NA; V: TRBV24-1; D: TRBD1; J: TRBJ2-3; DNA: TGTGCCACCAGTGATTTCGGACAGGTTGGAGATACGCAGTATTTT; CDR3: CATSDFGQVGDTQYF
size: NA; V: TRBV9; D: TRBD2; J: TRBJ2-7; DNA: TGTGCCAGCAGTCGACTAGCGGGAGGGGGCGAGCAGTACTTC; CDR3: CASSRLAGGGEQYF
size: once; V: TRBV5-1; D: TRBD2; J: TRBJ2-7; DNA: TGCGCCAGCAGCTTGGGGGTTAGCGGGAGTTTCGAGCAGTACTTC; CDR3: CASSLGVSGSFEQYF
size: few; V: TRBV2; D: NA; J: TRBJ2-7; DNA: TGTGCCAGCAGTGATAGGCGGAACTACGAGCAGTACTTC; CDR3: CASSDRRNYEQYF
size: once; V: TRBV6-5; D: TRBD2; J: TRBJ2-1; DNA: TGTGCCAGCATAGGACTAGCGGGAGGCGAGCAGTTCTTC; CDR3: CASIGLAGGEQFF
size: NA; V: TRBV20-1; D: NA; J: TRBJ1-2; DNA: TGCAGTGCTAGTCCTGGCTACACCTTC; CDR3: CSASPGYTF
size: NA; V: TRBV3-1/TRBV3-2; D: TRBD1; J: TRBJ2-2; DNA: TGTGCCAGCAGGGGCACAGCAGGGGGAACCGGGGAGCTGTTTTTT; CDR3: CASRGTAGGTGELFF
size: NA; V: TRBV9; D: NA; J: TRBJ1-1; DNA: TGTGCCAGCAGCGTAGGGGATTACACTGAAGCTTTCTTT; CDR3: CASSVGDYTEAFF
size: NA; V: TRBV11-2; D: NA; J: TRBJ2-3; DNA: TGTGCCAGCAGCTTAGATTTAGGGATAAGCACAGATACGCAGTATTTT; CDR3: CASSLDLGISTDTQYF
size: NA; V: TRBV5-1; D: TRBD1; J: TRBJ2-7; DNA: TGCGCCAGCAGCCAACTAAAGGGGACAGACCTCACCTACGAGCAGTACTTC; CDR3: CASSQLKGTDLTYEQYF
size: NA; V: TRBV7-3; D: TRBD1; J: TRBJ1-1; DNA: TGTGCCAGCAGCTTAATGGGACAGGGGATCACTGAAGCTTTCTTT; CDR3: CASSLMGQGITEAFF
size: NA; V: TRBV7-9; D: NA; J: TRBJ2-5; DNA: TGTGCCAGCAGCTTAGAGGGTGGGTACCAAGAGACCCAGTACTTC; CDR3: CASSLEGGYQETQYF
size: once; V: TRBV7-3; D: TRBD1; J: TRBJ2-2; DNA: TGTGCCAGCAGCTTACCGCGGGGCCACAGGGGGCGGGACACCGGGGAGCTGTTTTTT; CDR3: CASSLPRGHRGRDTGELFF